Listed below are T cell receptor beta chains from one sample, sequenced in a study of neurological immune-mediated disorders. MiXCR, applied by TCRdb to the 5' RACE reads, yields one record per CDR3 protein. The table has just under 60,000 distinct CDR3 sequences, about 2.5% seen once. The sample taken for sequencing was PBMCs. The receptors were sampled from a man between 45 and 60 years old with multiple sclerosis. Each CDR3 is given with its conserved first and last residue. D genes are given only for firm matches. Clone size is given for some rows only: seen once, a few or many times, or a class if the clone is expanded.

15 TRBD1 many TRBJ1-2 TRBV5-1 TGCGCCAGCAGCTTGAACAGGGGCGCGGGCTATGGCTACACCTTC CASSLNRGAGYGYTF
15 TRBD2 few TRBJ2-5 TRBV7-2 TGTGCCAGCAGCTTAGGACTAGCGGGAAAAGAGACCCAGTACTTC CASSLGLAGKETQYF
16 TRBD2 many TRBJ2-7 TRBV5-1 TGCGCCAGCAGCCTAAGACTAGCGGGGGACTCCTACGAGCAGTACTTC CASSLRLAGDSYEQYF
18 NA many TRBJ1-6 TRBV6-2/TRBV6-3 TGTGCCAGCAGCGAACAGAGTGCTGCTATTTCGGGGAATTCACCCCTCCACTTT CASSEQSAAISGNSPLHF
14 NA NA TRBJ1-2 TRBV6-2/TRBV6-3 TGTGCCAGCAGTTACTTGGGGGTTGGTGATGGCTACACCTTC CASSYLGVGDGYTF
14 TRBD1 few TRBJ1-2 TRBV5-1 TGCGCCAGCAGAGAGAGCAGGACAGGCTATGGCTACACCTTC CASRESRTGYGYTF
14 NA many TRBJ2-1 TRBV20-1 TGCAGTGCTAGCTCCTTCAGCTCCTACAATGAGCAGTTCTTC CSASSFSSYNEQFF
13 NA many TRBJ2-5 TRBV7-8 TGTGCCAGCAGGGTGGGGGGCCAGGAGACCCAGTACTTC CASRVGGQETQYF
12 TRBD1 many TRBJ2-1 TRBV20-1 TGCAGTGCTAGTAGGGGGCTTAATGAGCAGTTCTTC CSASRGLNEQFF
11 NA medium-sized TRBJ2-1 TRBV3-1 TGTGCCAGCAGCATCGTGGGTGAGCAGTTCTTC CASSIVGEQFF
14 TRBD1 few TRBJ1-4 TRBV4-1 TGCGCCAGCAGCCAGACAGGGACTAATGAAAAACTGTTTTTT CASSQTGTNEKLFF
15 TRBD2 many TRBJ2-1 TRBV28 TGTGCCAGCAGAGTTAGCGGGGGGAAAGACAATGAGCAGTTCTTC CASRVSGGKDNEQFF
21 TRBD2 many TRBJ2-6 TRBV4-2 TGTGCCAGCAGCCCCAGCAGGACTAGCGGGGGTTTGAGCTCTGGGGCCAACGTCCTGACTTTC CASSPSRTSGGLSSGANVLTF
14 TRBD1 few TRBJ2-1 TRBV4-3 TGCGCCAGCAGCCACGGGACAGGGGGTAATGAGCAGTTCTTC CASSHGTGGNEQFF
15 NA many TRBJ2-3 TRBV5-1 TGCGCCAGCAGCATACAGGGCGAGGGCACAGATACGCAGTATTTT CASSIQGEGTDTQYF
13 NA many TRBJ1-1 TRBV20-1 TGCAGGCCAGGGGTCAGGGGGAACACTGAAGCTTTCTTT CRPGVRGNTEAFF
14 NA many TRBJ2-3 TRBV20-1 TGCAGTGCCACACTTCAGGGGGGCCCAGATACGCAGTATTTT CSATLQGGPDTQYF
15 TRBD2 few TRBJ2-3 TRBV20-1 TGCAGTGCTAGAGCGACGCGGGGGGCCACAGATACGCAGTATTTT CSARATRGATDTQYF
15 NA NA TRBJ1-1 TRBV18 TGTGCCAGCTCCCCTAGGACTCCCGGCAGCACTGAAGCTTTCTTT CASSPRTPGSTEAFF
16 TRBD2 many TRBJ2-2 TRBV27 TGTGCCAGCAGAACCGGGACTAGCGGGAGGGCCGGGGAGCTGTTTTTT CASRTGTSGRAGELFF
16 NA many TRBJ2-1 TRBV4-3 TGCGCCAGCAGCCAGCTAGGACCGAAATCCTACAATGAGCAGTTCTTC CASSQLGPKSYNEQFF
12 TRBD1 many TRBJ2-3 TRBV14 TGTGCCAGCAGCCTATCGACAGGGGACAGGTATTTT CASSLSTGDRYF
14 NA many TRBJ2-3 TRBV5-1 TGCGCCAGCAGCCAGGTGGACATCACAGATACGCAGTATTTT CASSQVDITDTQYF
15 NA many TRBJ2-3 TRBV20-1 TGCAGTGCAACGGAGCTAGGCGGGAGCACAGATACGCAGTATTTT CSATELGGSTDTQYF
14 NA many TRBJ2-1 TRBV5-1 TGCGCCAGCAGCTTGAGTCCGGCTAGCGCCCGGCAGTTCTTC CASSLSPASARQFF
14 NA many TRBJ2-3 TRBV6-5 TGTGCCAGCAGAGGGACAATTAGCACAGATACGCAGTATTTT CASRGTISTDTQYF
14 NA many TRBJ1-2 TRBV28 TGTGCCAGCACCCTCGGGGCTTGGGGCTATGGCTACACCTTC CASTLGAWGYGYTF
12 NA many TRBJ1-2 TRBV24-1 TGTGCCACCAGTGATTTTGACACCGGCTACACCTTC CATSDFDTGYTF
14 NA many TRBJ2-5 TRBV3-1 TGTGCCAGCAGCCAAGTGGGCAGCCAAGAGACCCAGTACTTC CASSQVGSQETQYF
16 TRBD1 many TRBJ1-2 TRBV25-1 TGTGCCAGCAGTTCACGAACAGGGGCCCTCAACTATGGCTACACCTTC CASSSRTGALNYGYTF
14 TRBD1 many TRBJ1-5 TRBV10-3 TGTGCCATCAGCTCCGGGACAGGCAATGAGCCCCAGCATTTT CAISSGTGNEPQHF
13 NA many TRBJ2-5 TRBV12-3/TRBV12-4 TGTGCCAGCAGTTTTCACTCCCCAGAGACCCAGTACTTC CASSFHSPETQYF
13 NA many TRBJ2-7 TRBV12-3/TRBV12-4 TGTGCCAGCAGTTTAGTGGAGACCTACGAGCAGTACTTC CASSLVETYEQYF
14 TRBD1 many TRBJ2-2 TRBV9 TGTGCCAGCAGTGGGACAGGAACCCTCGGGGAGCTGTTTTTT CASSGTGTLGELFF
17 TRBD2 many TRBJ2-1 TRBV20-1 TGCAGTGCGCGACCCTGGCGGGGGAACTCTACCTACAATGAGCAGTTCTTC CSARPWRGNSTYNEQFF
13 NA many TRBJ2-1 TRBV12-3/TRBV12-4 TGTGCCAGCAGTTTAGAACACTACAATGAGCAGTTCTTC CASSLEHYNEQFF
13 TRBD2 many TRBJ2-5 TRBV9 TGTGCCAGCAGCGTAATGGGGGGGGAGACCCAGTACTTC CASSVMGGETQYF